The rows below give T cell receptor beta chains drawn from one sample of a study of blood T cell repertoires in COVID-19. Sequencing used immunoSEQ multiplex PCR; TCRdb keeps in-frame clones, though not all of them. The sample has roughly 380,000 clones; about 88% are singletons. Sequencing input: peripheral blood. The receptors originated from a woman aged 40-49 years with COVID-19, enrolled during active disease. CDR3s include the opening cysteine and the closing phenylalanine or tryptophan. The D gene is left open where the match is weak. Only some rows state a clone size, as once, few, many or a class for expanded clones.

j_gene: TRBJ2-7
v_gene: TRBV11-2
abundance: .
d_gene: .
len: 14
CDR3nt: TGTGCCAGCAGCTTAGGGTCCAGGGGCGCCGAGCAGTACTTC
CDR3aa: CASSLGSRGAEQYF

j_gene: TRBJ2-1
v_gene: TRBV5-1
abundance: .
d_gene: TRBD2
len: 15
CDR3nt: TGCGCCAGCAGCTTTTACAGCGGGAGGGCCAATGAGCAGTTCTTC
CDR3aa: CASSFYSGRANEQFF

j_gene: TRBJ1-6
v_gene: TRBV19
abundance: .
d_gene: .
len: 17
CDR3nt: TGTGCCAGTAGTGGAAACAGGGTCGCCTCCTATAATTCACCCCTCCACTTT
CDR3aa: CASSGNRVASYNSPLHF

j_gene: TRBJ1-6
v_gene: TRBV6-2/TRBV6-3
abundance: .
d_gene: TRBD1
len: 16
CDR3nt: TGTGCCAGCAGTAACCGACAGGGCCTCTATAATTCACCCCTCCACTTT
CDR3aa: CASSNRQGLYNSPLHF

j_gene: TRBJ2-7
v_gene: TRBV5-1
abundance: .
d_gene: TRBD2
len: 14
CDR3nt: TGCGCCAGCAGCGGAGGCGGGGGAAACTACGAGCAGTACTTC
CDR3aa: CASSGGGGNYEQYF

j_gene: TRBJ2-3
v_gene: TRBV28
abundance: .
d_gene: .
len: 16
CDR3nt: TGTGCCAGCAGTCCACCCGCCAGGGATGGCACAGATACGCAGTATTTT
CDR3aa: CASSPPARDGTDTQYF

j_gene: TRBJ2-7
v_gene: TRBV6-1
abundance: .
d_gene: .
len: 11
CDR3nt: TGTGCCAGCAGTGAAGCGCGGCAGCAGGGATTC
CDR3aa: CASSEARQQGF

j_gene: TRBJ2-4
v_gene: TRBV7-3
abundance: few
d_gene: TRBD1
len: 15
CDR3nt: TGTGCCAGCAGCTTAGTAGGGGGCCAGGGTGGCATTCAGTACTTC
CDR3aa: CASSLVGGQGGIQYF

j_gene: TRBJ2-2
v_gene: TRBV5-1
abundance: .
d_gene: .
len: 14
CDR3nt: TGCGCCAGCAGCTTGAACGGGAACACCGGGGAGCTGTTTTTT
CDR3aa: CASSLNGNTGELFF

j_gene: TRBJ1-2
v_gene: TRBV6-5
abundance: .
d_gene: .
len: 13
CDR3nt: TGTGCCAGCATACTAGACGGATACTATGGCTACACCTTC
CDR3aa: CASILDGYYGYTF

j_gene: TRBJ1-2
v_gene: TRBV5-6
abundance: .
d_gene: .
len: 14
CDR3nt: TGTGCCAGCAGCTTTATACAGGGAGACTATGGCTACACCTTC
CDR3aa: CASSFIQGDYGYTF

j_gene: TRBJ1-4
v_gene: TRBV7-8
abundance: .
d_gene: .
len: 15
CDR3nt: TGTGCCAGCAGCCGAGAGAGGTTATTAGATGAAAAACTGTTTTTT
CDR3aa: CASSRERLLDEKLFF

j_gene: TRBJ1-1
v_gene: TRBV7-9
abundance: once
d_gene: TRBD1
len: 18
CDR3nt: TGTGCCAGCAGCTTAGCGATCGGGACAGGGCTTATGAACACTGAAGCTTTCTTT
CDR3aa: CASSLAIGTGLMNTEAFF

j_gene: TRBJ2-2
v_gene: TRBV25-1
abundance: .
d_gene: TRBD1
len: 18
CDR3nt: TGTGCCAGCAGTGAAACAGCGGGACAGGGGTCAAACACCGGGGAGCTGTTTTTT
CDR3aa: CASSETAGQGSNTGELFF

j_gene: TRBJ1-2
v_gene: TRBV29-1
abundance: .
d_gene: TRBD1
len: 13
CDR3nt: TGCAGCGTTGAAGGGACAGGGGGGTATGGCTACACCTTC
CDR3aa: CSVEGTGGYGYTF

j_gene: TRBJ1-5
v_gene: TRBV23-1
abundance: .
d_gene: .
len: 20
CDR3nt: TGCGCCAGCAGGCTTATTTTTGCAGTGTCCTGTGCTTATAGCAATCAGCCCCAGCATTTT
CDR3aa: CASRLIFAVSCAYSNQPQHF

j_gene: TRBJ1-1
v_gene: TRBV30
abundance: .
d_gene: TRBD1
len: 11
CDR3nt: TGTGCCTGGGACAGGGCTACTGAAGCTTTCTTT
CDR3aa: CAWDRATEAFF

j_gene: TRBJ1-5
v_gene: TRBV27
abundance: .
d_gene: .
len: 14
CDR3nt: TGTGCCAGCAGTTTGGGGCAGGGCGGTCAGCCCCAGCATTTT
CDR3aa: CASSLGQGGQPQHF

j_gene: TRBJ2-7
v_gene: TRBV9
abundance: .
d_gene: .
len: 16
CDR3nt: TGTGCCAGCAGCCTTGGGGCCCTTGGGCGATCTTACGAGCAGTACTTC
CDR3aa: CASSLGALGRSYEQYF

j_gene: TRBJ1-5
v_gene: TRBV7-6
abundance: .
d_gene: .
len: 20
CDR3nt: TGTGCCAGCAGCTTAGATCGACTGGGACACCTTTCTCCCGACAATCAGCCCCAGCATTTT
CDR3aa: CASSLDRLGHLSPDNQPQHF

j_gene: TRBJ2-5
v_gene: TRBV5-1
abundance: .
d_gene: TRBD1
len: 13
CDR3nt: TGCGCCAGCAGCTTGGGACAGGGAGAGACCCAGTACTTC
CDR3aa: CASSLGQGETQYF

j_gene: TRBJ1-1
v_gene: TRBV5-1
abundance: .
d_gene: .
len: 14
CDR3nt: TGCGCCAGCAGGTGGGAGGCCGAACGGACTGAAGCTTTCTTT
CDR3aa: CASRWEAERTEAFF

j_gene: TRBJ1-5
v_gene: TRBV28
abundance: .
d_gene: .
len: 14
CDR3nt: TGTGCCAGCAGTAACAGGGTTGGCAATCAGCCCCAGCATTTT
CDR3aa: CASSNRVGNQPQHF

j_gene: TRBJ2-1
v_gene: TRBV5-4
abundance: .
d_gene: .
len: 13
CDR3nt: TGTGCCAGCAGCCTGGGCGGGGCAGGTGAGCAGTTCTTC
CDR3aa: CASSLGGAGEQFF

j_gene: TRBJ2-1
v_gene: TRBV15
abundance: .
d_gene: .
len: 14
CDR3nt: TGTGCCACCAGCAGAGATCGGGATGGCGGTGAGCAGTTCTTC
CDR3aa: CATSRDRDGGEQFF

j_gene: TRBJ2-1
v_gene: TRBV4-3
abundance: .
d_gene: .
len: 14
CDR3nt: TGCGCCAGCAGCCAAGCCGTCCTAGTCGGGTTTTTTCTCTTC
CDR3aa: CASSQAVLVGFFLF

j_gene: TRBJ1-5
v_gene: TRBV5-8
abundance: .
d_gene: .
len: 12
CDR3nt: TGTGCCAGCAGCCTGGACTATCAGCCCCAGCATTTT
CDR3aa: CASSLDYQPQHF

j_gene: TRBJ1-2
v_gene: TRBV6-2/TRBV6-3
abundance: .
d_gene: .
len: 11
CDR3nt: TGTGCCAGCAGTCGACCCGGGAGCTACACCTTC
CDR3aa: CASSRPGSYTF

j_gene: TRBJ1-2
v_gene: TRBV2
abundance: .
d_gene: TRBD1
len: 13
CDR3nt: TGTGCCAGCAGTACTACCCCAGGGGGGAGCTACACCTTC
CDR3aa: CASSTTPGGSYTF

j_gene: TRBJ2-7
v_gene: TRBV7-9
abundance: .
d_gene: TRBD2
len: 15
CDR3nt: TGTGCCAGCAGCTCAGGGACTAGCGGGATCTACGAGCAGTACTTC
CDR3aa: CASSSGTSGIYEQYF

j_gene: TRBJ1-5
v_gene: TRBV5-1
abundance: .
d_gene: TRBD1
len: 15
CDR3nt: TGCGCCAGCAGCTGGACAGGGGAAGGCAATCAGCCCCAGCATTTT
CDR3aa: CASSWTGEGNQPQHF

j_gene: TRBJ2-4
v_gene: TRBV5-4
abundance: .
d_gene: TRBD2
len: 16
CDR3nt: TGTGCCAGCAGCACTAGGACTAGCGGAACCAAAAACATTCAGTACTTC
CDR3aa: CASSTRTSGTKNIQYF

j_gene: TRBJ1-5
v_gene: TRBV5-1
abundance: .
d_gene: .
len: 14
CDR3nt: TGCGCCAGCAGCCCAGGGACATCTAATCAGCCCCAGCATTTT
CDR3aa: CASSPGTSNQPQHF

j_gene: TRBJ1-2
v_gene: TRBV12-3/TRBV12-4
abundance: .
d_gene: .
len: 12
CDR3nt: TGTGCCAGCAGGCGACAGACGAATGGCTACACCTTC
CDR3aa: CASRRQTNGYTF

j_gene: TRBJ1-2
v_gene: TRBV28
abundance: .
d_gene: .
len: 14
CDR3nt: TGTGCCAGCAGTTTTGGAGGGGGGGAGTATGGCTACACCTTC
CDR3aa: CASSFGGGEYGYTF

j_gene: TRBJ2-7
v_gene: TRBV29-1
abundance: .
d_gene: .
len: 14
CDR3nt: TGCAGCGTTGCTGAGGGCAGGCCCTCCTACGAGCAGTACTTC
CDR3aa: CSVAEGRPSYEQYF

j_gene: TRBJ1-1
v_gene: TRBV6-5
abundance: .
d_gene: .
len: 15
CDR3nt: TGTGCCAGCCGGGTCGAGCCCTCCTCGAACACTGAAGCTTTCTTT
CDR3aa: CASRVEPSSNTEAFF

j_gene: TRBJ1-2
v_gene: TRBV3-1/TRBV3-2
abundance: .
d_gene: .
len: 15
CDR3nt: TGTGCCAGCAGCCAAGGCGGGCAGCAGTACTATGGCTACACCTTC
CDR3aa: CASSQGGQQYYGYTF

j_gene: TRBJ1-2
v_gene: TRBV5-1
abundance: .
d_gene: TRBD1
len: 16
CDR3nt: TGCGCCAGCAGCCCTGGGACAGGGGCCTCTAACTATGGCTACACCTTC
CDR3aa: CASSPGTGASNYGYTF

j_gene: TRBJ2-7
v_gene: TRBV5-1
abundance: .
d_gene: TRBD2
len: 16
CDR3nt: TGCGCCAGCAGCGGAGGGACTAGCGGGGCCTCCTACGAGCAGTACTTC
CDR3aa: CASSGGTSGASYEQYF

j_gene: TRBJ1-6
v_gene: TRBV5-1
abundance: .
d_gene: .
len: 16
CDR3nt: TGCGCCAGCAGCTTGCGGCCGAGCCAGGATGATTCACCCCTCCACTTT
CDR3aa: CASSLRPSQDDSPLHF

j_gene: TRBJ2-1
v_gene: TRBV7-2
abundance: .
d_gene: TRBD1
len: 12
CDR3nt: TGTGCCAGCAGCGAGGGGGCTAATGAGCAGTTCTTC
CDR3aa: CASSEGANEQFF

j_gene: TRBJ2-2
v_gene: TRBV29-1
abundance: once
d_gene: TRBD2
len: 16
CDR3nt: TGCAGCGTTGGAAAGACTAGCGGGGCGAACACCGGGGAGCTGTTTTTT
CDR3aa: CSVGKTSGANTGELFF

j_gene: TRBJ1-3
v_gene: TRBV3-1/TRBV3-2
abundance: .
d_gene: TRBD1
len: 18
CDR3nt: TGTGCCAGCAGCCGAAAACGACAGGGCAGTTTCTCTGGAAACACCATATATTTT
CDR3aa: CASSRKRQGSFSGNTIYF

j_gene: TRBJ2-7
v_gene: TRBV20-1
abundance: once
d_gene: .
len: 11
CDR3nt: TGCAGTGCTAACCGACAGGCCTACTTTCCCTTC
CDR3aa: CSANRQAYFPF

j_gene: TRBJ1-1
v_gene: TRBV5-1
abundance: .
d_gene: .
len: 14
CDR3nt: TGCGCCAGCGGACAACAGGGTCTGAACACTGAAGCTTTCTTT
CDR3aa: CASGQQGLNTEAFF

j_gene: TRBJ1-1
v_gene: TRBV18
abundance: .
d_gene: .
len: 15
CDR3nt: TGTGCCAGCTCATCAAAAGACAGCGTGAACACTGAAGCTTTCTTT
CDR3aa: CASSSKDSVNTEAFF

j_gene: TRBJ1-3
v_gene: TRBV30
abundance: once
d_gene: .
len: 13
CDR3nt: TGTGCCTGGAGTGTGGGGGCCGGAAACACCATATATTTT
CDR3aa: CAWSVGAGNTIYF

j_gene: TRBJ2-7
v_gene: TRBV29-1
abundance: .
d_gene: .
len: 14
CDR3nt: TGCAGCGTTGAAGGTACAGGGTCACCCTACGAGCAGTACTTC
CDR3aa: CSVEGTGSPYEQYF

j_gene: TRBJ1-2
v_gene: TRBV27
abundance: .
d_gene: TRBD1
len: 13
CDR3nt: TGTGCCAGCAGTTTGACAGGGAAGGACGGCTACACCTTC
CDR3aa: CASSLTGKDGYTF

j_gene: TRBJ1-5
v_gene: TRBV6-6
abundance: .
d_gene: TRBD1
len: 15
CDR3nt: TGTGCCAGCAGTCGGGACAGGGCGGGGGATCAGCCCCAGCATTTT
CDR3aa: CASSRDRAGDQPQHF

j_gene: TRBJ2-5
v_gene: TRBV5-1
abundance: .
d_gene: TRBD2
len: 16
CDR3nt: TGCGCCAGCAGCGCGGGGACTAGCGGGAGGTTGAAGACCCAGTACTTC
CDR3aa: CASSAGTSGRLKTQYF

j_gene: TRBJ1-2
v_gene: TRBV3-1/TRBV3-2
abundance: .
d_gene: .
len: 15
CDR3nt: TGTGCCAGCAGCCAAGAAGGGGGGGAGGCCTATGGCTACACCTTC
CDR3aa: CASSQEGGEAYGYTF

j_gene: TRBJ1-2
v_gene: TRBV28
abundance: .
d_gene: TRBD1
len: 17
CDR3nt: TGTGCCAGCAGCGCATTAACCGGGACAGGCCCCCTCTATGGCTACACCTTC
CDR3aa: CASSALTGTGPLYGYTF

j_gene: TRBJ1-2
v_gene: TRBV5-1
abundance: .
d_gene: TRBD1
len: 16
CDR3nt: TGCGCCAGCAGCTTGGGGGGACAGGGCGGTCGTGGTGGCTACACCTTC
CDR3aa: CASSLGGQGGRGGYTF

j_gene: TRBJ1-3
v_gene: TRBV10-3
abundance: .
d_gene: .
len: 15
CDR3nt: TGTGCCATCAGTGAGTCGACAGCCTCTGGAAACACCATATATTTT
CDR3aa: CAISESTASGNTIYF

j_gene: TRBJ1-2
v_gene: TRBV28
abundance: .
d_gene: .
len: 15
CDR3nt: TGTGCCAGCACCAAGGGGGGGGTCAGGAGCTATGGCTACACCTTC
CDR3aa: CASTKGGVRSYGYTF

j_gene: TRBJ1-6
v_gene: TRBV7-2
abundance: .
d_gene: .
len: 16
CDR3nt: TGTGCCAGCAGCCCTGTTTTGTCCGGGTATTATTCACCCCTCCACTTT
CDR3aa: CASSPVLSGYYSPLHF

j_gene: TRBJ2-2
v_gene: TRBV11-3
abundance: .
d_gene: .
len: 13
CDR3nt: TGTGCCAGCAGCTCACAACGTACCGGGGAGCTGTTTTTT
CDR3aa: CASSSQRTGELFF

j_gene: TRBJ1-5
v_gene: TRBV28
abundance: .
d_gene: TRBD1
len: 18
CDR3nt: TGTGCCAGCAGTTTTTACCCTCAGACAGGGGCGGATTGGGAGCCCCAGCATTTT
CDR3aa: CASSFYPQTGADWEPQHF